Many counts were recorded for the clone carrying this TCR beta chain. This sample was included in a study of Graves' ophthalmopathy and Graves' hyperthyroidism. Study context: Peripheral blood collection took place at initial diagnosis, before any treatment.

There are 15 residues in the CDR3. Trimming cost V 8 bases and J 5 bases; bases outside gene matches: 7. The TCR beta CDR3 regions underwent amplification from RNA transcripts. Second-round multiplex PCR followed a first-round RT-PCR using HTBI primers. TCRdb re-called the multiplex PCR reads with MiXCR, one entry per CDR3 protein. This repertoire shows about 620,000 distinct CDR3 sequences, about a fifth found once; its top ten account for 7.1%. Clinicians diagnosed using symptoms, serum thyroxine, TRAb, thyroid ultrasound and orbital computed tomography. V usage is TRBV12-3 or TRBV12-4 and J usage is TRBJ1-6; TRBD1 matches at 9 bases. The sequencing sample was made of peripheral blood. The clonotype was recovered from a woman younger than 30 with stable Graves' hyperthyroidism. Some clones in this sample may be carry-over from other donors' samples. CDR3: CASGSDRGDNSPLHF. The CDR3 coding sequence is TGTGCCAGCGGATCGGACAGGGGCGATAATTCACCCCTCCACTTT.